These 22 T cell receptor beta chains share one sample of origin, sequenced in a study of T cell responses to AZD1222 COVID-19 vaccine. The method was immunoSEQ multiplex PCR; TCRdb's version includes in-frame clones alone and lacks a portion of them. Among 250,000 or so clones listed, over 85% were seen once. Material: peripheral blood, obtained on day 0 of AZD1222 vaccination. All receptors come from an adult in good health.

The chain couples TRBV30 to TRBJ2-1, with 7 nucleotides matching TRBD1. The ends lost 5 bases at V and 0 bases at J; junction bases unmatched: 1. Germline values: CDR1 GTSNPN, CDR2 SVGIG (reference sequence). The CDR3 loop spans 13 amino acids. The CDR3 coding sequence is TGTGCCTGGGCAGGGGGCTCCTACAATGAGCAGTTCTTC. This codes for CAWAGGSYNEQFF. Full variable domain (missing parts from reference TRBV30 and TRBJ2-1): SQTIHQWPATLVQPVGSPLSLECTVEGTSNPNLYWYRQAAGRGLQLLFYSVGIGQISSEVPQNLSASRPQDRQFILSSKKLLLSDSGFYLCAWAGGSYNEQFFGPGTRLTVL.

In DNA, the CDR3 is TGTGCCAGCAGCCGGGACTCCCAGGGGGTTTACGAGCAGTACTTC. Its translation is CASSRDSQGVYEQYF. The gene calls are TRBV4-2 and TRBJ2-7, with D maybe TRBD1 (7 bases). The CDR3 consists of 15 residues. Trimming cost V 4 bases and J 4 bases, with 17 bases left between them. Germline CDR1 and CDR2: LGHNA and YNFKEQ.

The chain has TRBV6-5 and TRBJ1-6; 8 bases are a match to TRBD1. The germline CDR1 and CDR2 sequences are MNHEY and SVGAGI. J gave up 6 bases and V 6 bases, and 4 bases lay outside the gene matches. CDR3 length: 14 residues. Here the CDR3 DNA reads TGTGCCAGCAGACCGACAGGGGTTAATTCACCCCTCCACTTT. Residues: CASRPTGVNSPLHF.

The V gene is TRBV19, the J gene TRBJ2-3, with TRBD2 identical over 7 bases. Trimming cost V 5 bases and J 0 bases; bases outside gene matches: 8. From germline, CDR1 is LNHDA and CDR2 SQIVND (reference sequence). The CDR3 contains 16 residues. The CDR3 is CASSSTGTTSTDTQYF. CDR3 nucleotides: TGTGCCAGTAGTTCCACCGGGACTACTAGCACAGATACGCAGTATTTT.

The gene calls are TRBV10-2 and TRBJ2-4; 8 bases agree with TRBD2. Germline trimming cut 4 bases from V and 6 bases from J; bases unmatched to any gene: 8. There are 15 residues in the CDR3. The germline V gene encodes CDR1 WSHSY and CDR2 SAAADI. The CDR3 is CASSVTGGPGNIQYF. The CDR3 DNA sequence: TGCGCCAGCAGTGTGACGGGAGGGCCAGGAAACATTCAGTACTTC.

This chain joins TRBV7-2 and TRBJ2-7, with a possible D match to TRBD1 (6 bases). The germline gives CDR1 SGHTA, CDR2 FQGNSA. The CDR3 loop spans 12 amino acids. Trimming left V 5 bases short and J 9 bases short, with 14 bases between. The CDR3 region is CASSIQGLGQYF. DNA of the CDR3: TGTGCCAGCAGCATACAGGGCCTGGGGCAGTACTTC.

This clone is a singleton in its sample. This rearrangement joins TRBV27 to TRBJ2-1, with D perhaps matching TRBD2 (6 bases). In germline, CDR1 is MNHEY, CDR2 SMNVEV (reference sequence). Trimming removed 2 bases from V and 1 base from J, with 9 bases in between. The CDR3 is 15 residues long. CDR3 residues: CASSLGGDSYNEQFF. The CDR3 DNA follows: TGTGCCAGCAGTTTAGGCGGGGATTCCTACAATGAGCAGTTCTTC.

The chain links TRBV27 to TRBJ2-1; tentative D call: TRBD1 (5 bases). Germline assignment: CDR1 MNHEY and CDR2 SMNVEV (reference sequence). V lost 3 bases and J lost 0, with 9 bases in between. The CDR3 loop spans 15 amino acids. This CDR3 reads CASSLVQASYNEQFF. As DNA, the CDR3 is TGTGCCAGCAGTTTGGTACAGGCCTCCTACAATGAGCAGTTCTTC.

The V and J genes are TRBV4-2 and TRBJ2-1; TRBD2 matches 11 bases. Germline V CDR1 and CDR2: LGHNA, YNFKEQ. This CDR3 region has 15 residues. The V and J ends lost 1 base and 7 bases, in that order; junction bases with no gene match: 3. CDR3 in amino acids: CASSQALAGENEQFF. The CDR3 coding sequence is TGTGCCAGCAGCCAAGCACTAGCGGGGGAGAATGAGCAGTTCTTC.

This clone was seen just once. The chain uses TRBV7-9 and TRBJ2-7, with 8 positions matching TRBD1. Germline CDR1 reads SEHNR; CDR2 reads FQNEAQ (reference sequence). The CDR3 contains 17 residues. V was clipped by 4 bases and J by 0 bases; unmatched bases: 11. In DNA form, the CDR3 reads TGTGCCAGCAGCTCAAGGGGTGGGGGACAGGCCTCCTACGAGCAGTACTTC. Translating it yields CASSSRGGGQASYEQYF.

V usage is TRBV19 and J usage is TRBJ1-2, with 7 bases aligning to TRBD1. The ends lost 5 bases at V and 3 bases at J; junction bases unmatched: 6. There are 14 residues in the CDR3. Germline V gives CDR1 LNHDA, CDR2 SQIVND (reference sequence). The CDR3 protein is CASSPNTGDYGYTF. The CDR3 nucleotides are TGTGCCAGTAGTCCCAACACAGGGGACTATGGCTACACCTTC.

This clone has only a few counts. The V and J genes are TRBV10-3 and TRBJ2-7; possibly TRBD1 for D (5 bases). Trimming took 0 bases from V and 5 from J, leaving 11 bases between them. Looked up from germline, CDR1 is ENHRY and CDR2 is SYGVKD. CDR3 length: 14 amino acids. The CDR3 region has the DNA TGTGCCATCAGTGAGTCGGGGCAGTCACACGAGCAGTACTTC. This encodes CAISESGQSHEQYF.

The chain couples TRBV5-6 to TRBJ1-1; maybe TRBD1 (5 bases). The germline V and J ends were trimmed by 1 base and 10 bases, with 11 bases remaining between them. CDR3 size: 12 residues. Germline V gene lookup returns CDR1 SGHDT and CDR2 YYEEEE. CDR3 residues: CASSLTGGRAFF. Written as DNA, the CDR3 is TGTGCCAGCAGCTTGACAGGAGGCCGAGCTTTCTTT.

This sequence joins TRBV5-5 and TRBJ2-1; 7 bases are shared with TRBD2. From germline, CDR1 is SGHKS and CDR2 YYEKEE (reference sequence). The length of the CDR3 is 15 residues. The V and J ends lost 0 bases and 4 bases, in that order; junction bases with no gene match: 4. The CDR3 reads CASSLASGVYNEQFF. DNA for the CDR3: TGTGCCAGCAGCTTGGCCAGCGGGGTATACAATGAGCAGTTCTTC.

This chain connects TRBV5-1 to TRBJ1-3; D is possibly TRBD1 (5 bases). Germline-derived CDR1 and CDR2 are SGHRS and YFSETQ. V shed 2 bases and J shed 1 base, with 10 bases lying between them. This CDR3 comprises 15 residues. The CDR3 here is CASSFPQGSGNTIYF. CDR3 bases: TGCGCCAGCAGCTTCCCGCAGGGATCTGGAAACACCATATATTTT.

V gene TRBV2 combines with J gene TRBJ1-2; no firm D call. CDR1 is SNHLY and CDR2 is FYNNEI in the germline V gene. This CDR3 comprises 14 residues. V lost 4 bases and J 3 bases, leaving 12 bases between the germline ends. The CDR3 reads CASSAKGWYYGYTF. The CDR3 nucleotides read TGTGCCAGCAGTGCAAAGGGTTGGTACTATGGCTACACCTTC.

CDR3 residues: CAIRGAGEAFF. The CDR3 nucleotides read TGTGCCATCAGGGGAGCGGGTGAAGCTTTCTTT. This chain links TRBV10-3 with TRBJ1-1; D not resolved. CDR1 and CDR2 (germline): ENHRY, SYGVKD. Trimming cost V 6 bases and J 7 bases, with 9 bases left between them. The CDR3 covers 11 residues.

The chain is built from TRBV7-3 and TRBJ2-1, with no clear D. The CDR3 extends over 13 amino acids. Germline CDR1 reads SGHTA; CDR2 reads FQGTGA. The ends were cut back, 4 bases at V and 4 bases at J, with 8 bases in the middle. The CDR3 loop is CASSSDPYNEQFF. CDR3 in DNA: TGTGCCAGCAGCTCCGACCCATACAATGAGCAGTTCTTC.

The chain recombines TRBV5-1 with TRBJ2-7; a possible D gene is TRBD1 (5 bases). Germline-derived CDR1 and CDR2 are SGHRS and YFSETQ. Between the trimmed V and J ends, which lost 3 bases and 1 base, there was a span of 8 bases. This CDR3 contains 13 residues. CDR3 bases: TGCGCCAGCAGCTCCGGACAATCCTACGAGCAGTACTTC. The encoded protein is CASSSGQSYEQYF.

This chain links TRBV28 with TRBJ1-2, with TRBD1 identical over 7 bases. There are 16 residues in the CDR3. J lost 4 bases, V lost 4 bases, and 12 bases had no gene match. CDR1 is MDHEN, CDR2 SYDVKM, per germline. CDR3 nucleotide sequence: TGTGCCAGCAGTTCCCCCCAAGGGGGCCGTCGCTATGGCTACACCTTC. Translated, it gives CASSSPQGGRRYGYTF.

The CDR3 sequence: CASSPSEVAQYF. DNA for the CDR3: TGTGCCAGCAGCCCATCCGAGGTTGCGCAGTATTTT. The chain joins TRBV2 to TRBJ2-3; no definite D call. The CDR3 length is 12 residues. Germline CDR1 SNHLY, CDR2 FYNNEI. V was clipped by 6 bases and J by 10 bases, with 14 bases between them. The whole variable domain, remainder taken from reference TRBV2 and TRBJ2-3, is EPEVTQTPSHQVTQMGQEVILRCVPISNHLYFYWYRQILGQKVEFLVSFYNNEISEKSEIFDDQFSVERPDGSNFTLKIRSTKLEDSAMYFCASSPSEVAQYFGPGTRLTVL.

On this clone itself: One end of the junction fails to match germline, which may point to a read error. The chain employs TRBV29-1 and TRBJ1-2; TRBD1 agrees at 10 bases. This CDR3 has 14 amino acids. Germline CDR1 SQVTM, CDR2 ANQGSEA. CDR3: CSVQDRGQDYGYTF. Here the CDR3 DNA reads TGCAGCGTTCAAGACAGGGGGCAGGACTATGGCTACACCTTC.